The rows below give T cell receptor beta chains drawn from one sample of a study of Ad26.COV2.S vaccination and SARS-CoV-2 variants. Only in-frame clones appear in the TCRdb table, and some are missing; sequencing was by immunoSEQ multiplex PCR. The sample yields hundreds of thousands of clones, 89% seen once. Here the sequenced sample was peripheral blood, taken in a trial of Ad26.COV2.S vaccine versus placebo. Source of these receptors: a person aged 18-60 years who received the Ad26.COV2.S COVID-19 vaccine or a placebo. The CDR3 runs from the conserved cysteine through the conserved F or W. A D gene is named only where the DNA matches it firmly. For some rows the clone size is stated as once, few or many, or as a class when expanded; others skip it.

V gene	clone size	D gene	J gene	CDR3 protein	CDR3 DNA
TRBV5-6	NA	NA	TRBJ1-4	CASSLSRGIYEKLFF	TGTGCCAGCAGCTTATCCCGAGGGATTTATGAAAAACTGTTTTTT
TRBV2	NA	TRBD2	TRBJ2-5	CASSERTSGRETQYF	TGTGCCAGCAGTGAGAGGACTAGCGGGAGAGAGACCCAGTACTTC
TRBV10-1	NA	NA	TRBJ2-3	CASSVDALSTDTQYF	TGCGCCAGCAGTGTGGATGCCCTTAGCACAGATACGCAGTATTTT
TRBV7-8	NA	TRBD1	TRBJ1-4	CASSVGTGAEKLFF	TGTGCCAGCAGCGTTGGGACAGGGGCGGAAAAACTGTTTTTT
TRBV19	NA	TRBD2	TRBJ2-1	CASSIEGLADNEQFF	TGTGCCAGTAGTATTGAGGGACTAGCGGACAATGAGCAGTTCTTC
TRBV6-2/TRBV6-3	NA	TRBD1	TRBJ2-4	CASSYGVGQAKGPWNENIQYF	TGTGCCAGCAGTTACGGGGTGGGACAGGCGAAAGGTCCGTGGAACGAAAACATTCAGTACTTC
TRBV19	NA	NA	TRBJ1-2	CASGEANGYTF	TGTGCCAGTGGGGAGGCGAATGGCTACACCTTC
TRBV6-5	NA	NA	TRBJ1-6	CASSLGWVDNSPLHF	TGTGCCAGCAGTTTAGGGTGGGTGGATAATTCACCCCTCCACTTT
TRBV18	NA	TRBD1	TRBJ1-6	CASSPQDRDSPLHF	TGTGCCAGCTCACCACAGGACAGGGACTCACCCCTCCACTTT
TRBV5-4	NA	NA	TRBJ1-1	CASSSGVGGRGTEAFF	TGTGCCAGCAGCTCCGGAGTTGGAGGGAGGGGGACTGAAGCTTTCTTT
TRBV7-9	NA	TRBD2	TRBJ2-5	CASSLSTSGGTTQYF	TGTGCCAGCAGCTTATCGACTAGCGGGGGGACGACCCAGTACTTC
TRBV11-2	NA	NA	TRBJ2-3	CASSFGGARTDTQYF	TGTGCCAGCAGCTTTGGGGGGGCCCGGACAGATACGCAGTATTTT
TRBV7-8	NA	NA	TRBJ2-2	CASTPSGRDTGELFF	TGTGCCAGCACCCCCTCGGGGCGGGACACCGGGGAGCTGTTTTTT
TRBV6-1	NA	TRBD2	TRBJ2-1	CASSDPSSGRAFNEQFF	TGTGCCAGCAGTGACCCGAGTAGCGGGAGGGCCTTCAATGAGCAGTTCTTC
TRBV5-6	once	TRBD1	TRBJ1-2	CASSSTGRPYYGYTF	TGTGCCAGCAGCTCGACAGGGAGGCCCTACTATGGCTACACCTTC
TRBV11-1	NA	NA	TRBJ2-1	CASSLGGESSYNEQFF	TGTGCCAGCAGCTTGGGCGGGGAAAGCTCCTACAATGAGCAGTTCTTC
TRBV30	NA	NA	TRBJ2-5	CAWSVRVDRETQYF	TGTGCCTGGAGTGTACGGGTAGACAGGGAGACCCAGTACTTC
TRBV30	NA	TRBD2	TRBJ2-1	CAWSLDGRGVDEQFF	TGTGCCTGGAGTTTAGATGGACGGGGGGTTGATGAGCAGTTCTTC
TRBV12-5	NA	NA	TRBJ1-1	CASGLATSTEAFF	TGTGCTAGTGGTTTGGCGACATCAACTGAAGCTTTCTTT
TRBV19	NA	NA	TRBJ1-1	CASSRRGPANTEAFF	TGTGCCAGTAGTAGGCGGGGACCGGCGAACACTGAAGCTTTCTTT
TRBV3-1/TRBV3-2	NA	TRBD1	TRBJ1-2	CASSQAGQGLGYTF	TGTGCCAGCAGCCAAGCCGGACAGGGACTTGGCTACACCTTC
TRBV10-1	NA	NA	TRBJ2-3	CASSEARLETDTQYF	TGCGCCAGCAGTGAGGCTCGCCTGGAGACAGATACGCAGTATTTT
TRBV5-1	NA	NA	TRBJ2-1	CASSLRQVSYNEQFF	TGCGCCAGCAGCTTGAGGCAGGTTTCCTACAATGAGCAGTTCTTC
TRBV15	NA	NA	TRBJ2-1	CATSRDRGDIRKFF	TGTGCCACCAGCAGAGATCGAGGTGACATCCGAAAGTTCTTC
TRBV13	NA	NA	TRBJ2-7	CASSLRVDPVVDEQYF	TGTGCCAGCAGCTTAAGGGTTGACCCCGTAGTCGACGAGCAGTACTTC
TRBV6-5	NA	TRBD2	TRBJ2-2	CASSYSTGLVTGELFF	TGTGCCAGCAGTTACTCTACGGGACTAGTCACCGGGGAGCTGTTTTTT
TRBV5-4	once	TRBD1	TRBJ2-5	CASSRTGGETQYF	TGTGCCAGCAGCCGGACAGGGGGGGAGACCCAGTACTTC
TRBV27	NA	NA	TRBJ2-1	CASSLNGIGYNEQFF	TGTGCCAGCAGTTTAAACGGGATAGGGTACAATGAGCAGTTCTTC
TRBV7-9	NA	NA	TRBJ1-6	CASAGTGPNSPLHF	TGTGCCAGCGCCGGAACAGGTCCTAATTCACCCCTCCACTTT
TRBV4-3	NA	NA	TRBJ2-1	CASSQEMRLRSYNEQFF	TGCGCCAGCAGCCAAGAAATGCGACTACGCTCCTACAATGAGCAGTTCTTC
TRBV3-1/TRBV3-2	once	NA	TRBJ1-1	CASSPSDMNTEAFF	TGTGCCAGCAGCCCCTCGGACATGAACACTGAAGCTTTCTTT
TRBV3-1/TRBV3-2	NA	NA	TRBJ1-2	CASSPRVTYGYTF	TGTGCCAGCAGCCCCCGAGTTACCTATGGCTACACCTTC
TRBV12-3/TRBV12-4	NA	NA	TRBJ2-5	CASRRGETQYF	TGTGCCAGCAGGCGGGGCGAGACCCAGTACTTC
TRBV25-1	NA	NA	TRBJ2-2	CASRMSVGNTGELFF	TGTGCCAGCAGAATGAGCGTTGGGAACACCGGGGAGCTGTTTTTT
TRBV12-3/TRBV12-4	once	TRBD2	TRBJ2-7	CASSPTSWDEQYF	TGTGCCAGCAGTCCGACTAGCTGGGACGAGCAGTACTTC
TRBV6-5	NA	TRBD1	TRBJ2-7	CASSRLTGTHEQYF	TGTGCCAGCAGTCGACTGACAGGGACACACGAGCAGTACTTC
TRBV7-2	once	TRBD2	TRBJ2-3	CASSLRLAGATDTQYF	TGTGCCAGCAGCCTAAGACTAGCGGGGGCCACAGATACGCAGTATTTT
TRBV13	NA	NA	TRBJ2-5	CASSSEWETQYF	TGTGCCAGCAGCTCCGAATGGGAGACCCAGTACTTC
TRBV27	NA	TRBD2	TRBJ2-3	CASRWGAGADTQYF	TGTGCCAGCAGATGGGGAGCGGGGGCAGATACGCAGTATTTT
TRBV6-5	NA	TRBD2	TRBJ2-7	CASSYSTGGSYEQYF	TGTGCCAGCAGTTACTCAACGGGAGGGTCCTACGAGCAGTACTTC
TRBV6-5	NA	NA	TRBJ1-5	CASISSGDQPQHF	TGTGCCAGCATTTCCTCAGGAGATCAGCCCCAGCATTTT
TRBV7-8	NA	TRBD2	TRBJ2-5	CASSWSGGAEETQYF	TGTGCCAGCAGCTGGAGCGGGGGGGCCGAAGAGACCCAGTACTTC
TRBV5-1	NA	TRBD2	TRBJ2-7	CASTPHGTSGYEQYF	TGCGCCAGCACTCCCCACGGGACTAGCGGGTACGAGCAGTACTTC
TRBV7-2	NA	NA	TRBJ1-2	CASSLGQAVNYGYTF	TGTGCCAGCAGCTTAGGACAGGCGGTAAACTATGGCTACACCTTC
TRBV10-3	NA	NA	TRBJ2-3	CAIRLTDSPTDTQYF	TGTGCCATCAGATTGACGGACTCCCCCACAGATACGCAGTATTTT
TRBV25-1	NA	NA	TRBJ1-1	CASRSTGGNTEAFF	TGTGCCAGCAGATCCACAGGAGGAAACACTGAAGCTTTCTTT
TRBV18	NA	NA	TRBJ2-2	CASSPGVNTGELFF	TGTGCCAGCTCACCAGGGGTGAACACCGGGGAGCTGTTTTTT
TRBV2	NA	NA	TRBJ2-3	CASSEGKRRTDTQYF	TGTGCCAGCAGTGAAGGAAAGCGCCGCACAGATACGCAGTATTTT
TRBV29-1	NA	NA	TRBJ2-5	CSVEGVLQETQYF	TGCAGCGTTGAAGGGGTACTGCAAGAGACCCAGTACTTC
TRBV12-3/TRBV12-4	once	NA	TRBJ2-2	CASSPSGELFF	TGTGCCAGCAGTCCTAGCGGGGAGCTGTTTTTT